A single sample is the source of the 7 T cell receptor beta chains below, sequenced in a study of T cell clonality in common variable immunodeficiency. Findings of the study overall: Common variable immunodeficiency TCR beta sequences reportedly had fewer deletions and N-nucleotide insertions.

Data came from immunoSEQ multiplex PCR; TCRdb stores just in-frame clones and leaves some out. Sampling found 15,000 to 20,000 clones, none seen once. Antigen specificity for these receptors is unknown. The sequenced sample consisted of peripheral blood mononuclear cells. These receptors all come from a human donor with common variable immunodeficiency.

By its share, this clone is medium-sized. The DNA ends 3 residues before the CDR3 does, and the rest of the CDR3 is filled in from the germline J gene. V gene TRBV30 combines with J gene TRBJ2-7; 7 bases fit TRBD2. The CDR3 sequence is 13 residues long. Germline V lookup: CDR1 GTSNPN, CDR2 SVGIG (reference sequence). The J segment lost 1 base and the V segment lost 7 bases, leaving 7 bases of the junction unmatched. CDR3 amino acids: CAFRVGGSYEQYF. Incomplete CDR3 DNA: TGTGCCTTCAGGGTCGGGGGGTCCTACGAG.

There are many counts of this clone. The read terminates 3 residues before the CDR3 end, so the remaining end is supplied by the germline J gene. The chain employs TRBV19 and TRBJ2-1; 11 bases are a match to TRBD2. Trimming took 6 bases from V and 2 from J; bases not matched to a gene: 15. Germline V gene sequence: CDR1 LNHDA, CDR2 SQIVND (reference sequence). This CDR3 is built from 19 residues. The DNA read from the CDR3 is TGTGCCAGTAGCCCCCCCCCTAGACTAGCGGGATTGACCTACAATGAG. Protein product: CASSPPPRLAGLTYNE. In full, the CDR3 reads CASSPPPRLAGLTYNEQFF.

This clone has a count of ten or more. The read ends 3 residues shy of where the CDR3 ends; the end is completed using the germline J gene. The rearrangement joins TRBV20-1 to TRBJ2-1; TRBD2 matches 9 bases. CDR1 and CDR2 (germline): DFQATT, SNEGSKA (reference sequence). Unmatched junction bases numbered 10, after V lost 5 bases and J lost 8 bases. This CDR3 is built from 14 residues. CDR3 sequence: CSAPLAGPNDEQFF. The covered CDR3 bases are TGCAGTGCTCCTCTAGCGGGACCCAATGATGAG.

Many counts were recorded for this clone. The read terminates 3 residues before the CDR3 end, so the remaining end is supplied by the germline J gene. The V and J genes are TRBV28 and TRBJ2-1; D remains unclear. Germline values: CDR1 MDHEN, CDR2 SYDVKM. V gave up 3 bases and J gave up 8 bases, with 8 bases separating them. This CDR3 has 12 amino acids. The sequenced CDR3 bases are TGTGCCAGCAGTTTGAGGTTCGATGAG. Protein product: CASSLRFDE. The entire CDR3 is CASSLRFDEQFF.

This clone was recorded at least ten times. The sequenced fragment ends 3 residues before the CDR3 boundary, so the rest is inferred from the germline J gene. The chain couples TRBV3-1 (or the pseudogene TRBV3-2) to TRBJ2-5; tentatively, D is TRBD1 (5 bases). Trimming removed 0 bases at V and 4 bases at J, with 15 bases between. Germline V gene data show CDR1 as LGHDT and CDR2 as YNNKEL (reference sequence). The CDR3 runs 16 residues. Incomplete CDR3 DNA: TGTGCCAGCAGCCAAGAGGGGCGGCTCACTCGAGAGACC. It encodes CASSQEGRLTRET. The whole CDR3 is CASSQEGRLTRETQYF.

This clone was observed many times. The read stops 3 residues short of the end of the CDR3; the missing end is completed from the germline J gene. J is TRBJ2-7 and V is TRBV2, with TRBD2 matching over 7 bases. Germline V lookup: CDR1 SNHLY, CDR2 FYNNEI. V trimming: 4 bases; J trimming: 3 bases; junction bases outside the gene matches: 3. The CDR3 spans 13 residues. CDR3 DNA (partial): TGTGCCAGCAGTGCGACTAGCTACTACGAG. Amino acid sequence: CASSATSYYE. The full CDR3 sequence reads CASSATSYYEQYF.

As concerns this clone: The read ends 3 residues shy of where the CDR3 ends; the end is completed using the germline J gene. The chain joins TRBV7-8 to TRBJ1-5, with 10 bases lining up with TRBD1. Germline loops: CDR1 SGHVS, CDR2 FQNEAQ. The length of the CDR3 is 16 residues. Losses at the gene ends were 1 base for V and 7 bases for J; bases not matched to a gene: 7. The chain's CDR3 is CASSLEGQGWGQPQHF. The CDR3 DNA, read in part, is TGTGCCAGCAGCTTAGAGGGACAGGGGTGGGGACAGCCC.